This entry lists 29 T cell receptor beta chains sequenced from one sample in a study of cytomegalovirus exposure and HLA in healthy donors. The PCR was carried out with 60 Vbeta primers and 13 Jbeta primers. Profiling relied on immunoSEQ multiplex PCR, and the TCRdb table lists in-frame clones only, not all of them. The sample table includes fewer than 35,000 clones. Sequences were obtained from PBMCs. These receptor sequences come from a female donor in good health and CMV-seronegative.

The gene calls are TRBV6-5 and TRBJ2-3, with 10 nucleotides matching TRBD1. Trimming cost V 4 bases and J 12 bases; bases outside gene matches: 4. The CDR3 consists of 12 residues. Per the germline V gene, CDR1 is MNHEY and CDR2 is SVGAGI. This CDR3 reads CASSWGQGSQYF. CDR3 in DNA: TGTGCCAGCAGTTGGGGACAGGGGAGTCAGTATTTT.

The chain has TRBV5-1 and TRBJ2-7; possible D gene TRBD1, 6 bases. The CDR3 has 14 residues. V lost 0 bases and J lost 2, with 9 bases in between. Germline V CDR1 and CDR2: SGHRS, YFSETQ. The chain's CDR3 is CASSLADSTYEQYF. The CDR3 region has the DNA TGCGCCAGCAGCTTGGCGGACAGTACCTACGAGCAGTACTTC.

This chain uses TRBV7-8 with TRBJ2-7; 12 nucleotides agree with TRBD2. The J segment lost 2 bases and the V segment lost 3 bases, leaving 2 bases of the junction unmatched. CDR1 is SGHVS, CDR2 FQNEAQ, per germline. There are 15 residues in the CDR3. CDR3 residues: CASSFLAGGTYEQYF. The DNA for the CDR3 is TGTGCCAGCAGCTTCCTAGCGGGGGGGACCTACGAGCAGTACTTC. The whole variable domain, remainder taken from reference TRBV7-8 and TRBJ2-7, is GAGVSQSPRYKVAKRGQDVALRCDPISGHVSLFWYQQALGQGPEFLTYFQNEAQLDKSGLPSDRFFAERPEGSVSTLKIQRTQQEDSAVYLCASSFLAGGTYEQYFGPGTRLTVT.

Remarks on this clone: The same CDR3 also results from other DNA sequences found in this sample. V and J are TRBV20-1 and TRBJ1-5; D gene unclear. The CDR3 covers 11 residues. Germline CDR1 DFQATT, CDR2 SNEGSKA (reference sequence). Between the trimmed V and J ends, which lost 8 bases and 1 base, there was a span of 6 bases. In DNA, the CDR3 is TGCAGTTCAGGCAGCAATCAGCCCCAGCATTTT. It specifies CSSGSNQPQHF.

The V call is TRBV18, the J call TRBJ1-1, with 7 bases that match TRBD1. Germline V CDR1 and CDR2: KGHSH, LQKENI. This CDR3 contains 17 residues. V lost 3 bases, J lost 0 bases, and 10 bases stayed unmatched. For the CDR3, the DNA is TGTGCCAGCTCACCCCAACGGGGACAGACCATGAACACTGAAGCTTTCTTT. Translating it yields CASSPQRGQTMNTEAFF. The entire variable domain, with the rest obtained from reference TRBV18 and TRBJ1-1, is as follows: NAGVMQNPRHLVRRRGQEARLRCSPMKGHSHVYWYRQLPEEGLKFMVYLQKENIIDESGMPKERFSAEFPKEGPSILRIQQVVRGDSAAYFCASSPQRGQTMNTEAFFGQGTRLTVV.

The chain links TRBV13 to TRBJ1-1; D is unclear. V shed 6 bases and J shed 5 bases, with 19 bases lying between them. Germline-derived CDR1 and CDR2 are PRHDT and FYEKMQ (reference sequence). This CDR3 is built from 15 residues. The CDR3 nucleotides read TGTGCCAGCAGGAGAACGCAGGAAGTGTGGACTGAAGCTTTCTTT. This gives the protein CASRRTQEVWTEAFF.

The chain couples TRBV27 to TRBJ1-2, with 7 nucleotides matching TRBD1. J lost 4 bases, V lost 5 bases, and 7 bases had no gene match. Germline CDR1 MNHEY, CDR2 SMNVEV (reference sequence). This CDR3 comprises 14 residues. CDR3 DNA sequence: TGTGCCAGCAGTCCCCAAACAGGGGCCTATGGCTACACCTTC. Protein sequence: CASSPQTGAYGYTF.

This chain uses TRBV5-4 with TRBJ2-6; tentative D call: TRBD2 (6 bases). The CDR3 is made up of 16 amino acids. V gave up 3 bases and J gave up 4 bases, with 14 bases separating them. Germline V gene data show CDR1 as SGHNT and CDR2 as YYREEE (reference sequence). The CDR3 DNA is TGTGCCAGCAGCTCTGGCGGGGCATCCGGGGCCAACGTCCTGACTTTC. It yields the protein CASSSGGASGANVLTF.

This sequence joins TRBV6-5 and TRBJ2-5; TRBD2 matches at 8 bases. With V trimmed by 1 base and J by 5 bases, 9 bases remained unmatched. This CDR3 region has 16 residues. Germline V CDR1 and CDR2: MNHEY, SVGAGI. The CDR3 here is CASSYWERGRRETQYF. The CDR3 coding sequence is TGTGCCAGCAGTTACTGGGAGCGGGGGCGCCGGGAGACCCAGTACTTC.

The V gene is TRBV6-5, the J gene TRBJ1-6; perhaps TRBD1 as D (6 bases). This CDR3 contains 14 residues. With 2 bases removed from V and 7 bases from J, the gap between germline ends came to 9 bases. Per germline, CDR1 MNHEY and CDR2 SVGAGI. The CDR3: CASSYRGINSPLHF. CDR3 nucleotides: TGTGCCAGCAGTTACAGGGGGATCAATTCACCCCTCCACTTT.

The chain couples TRBV18 to TRBJ2-7; 9 bases are a match to TRBD1. Per the germline V gene, CDR1 is KGHSH and CDR2 is LQKENI. The CDR3 has 15 residues. V gave up 3 bases and J gave up 0 bases; unmatched junction bases: 3. CDR3 loop: CASSPGQGISYEQYF. CDR3 DNA: TGTGCCAGCTCACCCGGACAGGGGATCTCCTACGAGCAGTACTTC.

This chain links TRBV7-8 with TRBJ1-2; 10 nucleotides match TRBD1. J lost 5 bases, V lost 5 bases, and 8 bases had no gene match. The CDR3 runs 15 residues. The V gene's germline CDR1 is SGHVS and CDR2 FQNEAQ. CDR3 nucleotide sequence: TGTGCCAGCAGCATCGGGACAGGGGTTTTATATGGCTACACCTTC. Translation: CASSIGTGVLYGYTF. The full variable domain, rest sourced from reference TRBV7-8 and TRBJ1-2, is GAGVSQSPRYKVAKRGQDVALRCDPISGHVSLFWYQQALGQGPEFLTYFQNEAQLDKSGLPSDRFFAERPEGSVSTLKIQRTQQEDSAVYLCASSIGTGVLYGYTFGSGTRLTVV.

The chain is built from TRBV4-2 and TRBJ2-3, with 10 bases lining up with TRBD2. From germline, CDR1 is LGHNA and CDR2 YNFKEQ. The V gene end was trimmed by 0 bases and the J gene end by 4 bases; junction bases not matched to a gene: 16. This CDR3 region has 20 residues. The CDR3 sequence is CASSQEGRSGGALGADTQYF. The CDR3 nucleotides read TGTGCCAGCAGCCAAGAGGGGAGAAGCGGGGGGGCCTTGGGAGCAGATACGCAGTATTTT.

The chain carries TRBV6-5 and TRBJ1-4; possible D gene TRBD1, 5 bases. The V end was cut by 2 bases, the J end by 8 bases, with 12 bases between. The CDR3 is made up of 14 amino acids. Germline CDR1 is MNHEY and CDR2 is SVGAGI. CDR3 coding DNA: TGTGCCAGCAGTTACGTGCAGGGATGGGAAAAACTGTTTTTT. Its translation is CASSYVQGWEKLFF.

The chain uses TRBV7-2 and TRBJ1-2, with D perhaps matching TRBD1 (5 bases). This CDR3 has 12 amino acids. With 7 bases removed from V and 4 bases from J, the gap between germline ends came to 10 bases. Germline V gives CDR1 SGHTA, CDR2 FQGNSA. The CDR3 nucleotides read TGTGCCAGCACTCCTAGGGGCTATGGCTACACCTTC. Its protein product is CASTPRGYGYTF.

J is TRBJ2-1 and V is TRBV15, with a possible D match to TRBD1 (5 bases). The germline gives CDR1 LNHNV, CDR2 YYDKDF (reference sequence). Trimming removed 5 bases from V and 0 bases from J, with 11 bases in between. The CDR3 contains 15 residues. The CDR3, as DNA: TGTGCCACCAGCCCACTTGGGGCCTCCTACAATGAGCAGTTCTTC. Translating gives CATSPLGASYNEQFF.

J is TRBJ2-7 and V is TRBV6-5, with D maybe TRBD1 (6 bases). The CDR3 consists of 16 residues. CDR1 is MNHEY, CDR2 SVGAGI, per germline. Trimming shortened V by 1 base and J by 3 bases, and 16 bases separated the two germline ends. In nucleotides, the CDR3 is TGTGCCAGCAGTTACTGGGCCAGGGACACTCTCTACGAGCAGTACTTC. It translates to CASSYWARDTLYEQYF.

The J gene is TRBJ2-1, the V gene TRBV28, with TRBD1 matching over 7 bases. This CDR3 region has 12 residues. The junction had 2 bases not matched to a gene; V was cut back by 4 bases and J by 8 bases. Germline V lookup: CDR1 MDHEN, CDR2 SYDVKM. This CDR3 is CASSWQGDEQFF. The CDR3 bases are TGTGCCAGCAGTTGGCAGGGGGATGAGCAGTTCTTC.

The V call is TRBV13, the J call TRBJ2-7; TRBD2 might be the D (5 bases). V lost 1 base to trimming and J lost 2 bases, with 9 bases between them. Germline CDR1 is PRHDT and CDR2 is FYEKMQ (reference sequence). This CDR3 has 14 amino acids. Here the CDR3 reads CASSLAGLAYEQYF. The CDR3 nucleotides are TGTGCCAGCAGCTTAGCTGGACTGGCCTACGAGCAGTACTTC.

This chain joins TRBV5-8 and TRBJ1-6; 10 bases line up with TRBD1. With 3 bases clipped from V and 6 bases from J, the junction kept 0 bases outside the gene matches. CDR1 SGHTS and CDR2 YDEGEE come from the germline V gene. The CDR3 extends over 14 amino acids. CDR3 nucleotide sequence: TGTGCCAGCAGCTGGACAGGGGGTAATTCACCCCTCCACTTT. It is translated as CASSWTGGNSPLHF.

J is TRBJ1-5 and V is TRBV6-1; 11 positions match TRBD1. CDR1 MNHNS and CDR2 SASEGT come from the germline V gene. This CDR3 comprises 18 residues. Trimming took 3 bases from V and 4 from J; bases not matched to a gene: 11. The CDR3 loop reads CASSEGRGGQGANQPQHF. The CDR3 coding sequence is TGTGCCAGCAGTGAGGGCCGCGGCGGACAGGGGGCTAATCAGCCCCAGCATTTT.

The chain has TRBV28 and TRBJ2-7, with 8 positions matching TRBD2. The CDR3 sequence is 15 residues long. Germline V gives CDR1 MDHEN, CDR2 SYDVKM. Trimming removed 6 bases from V and 3 bases from J; junction bases left unmatched: 10. As DNA, the CDR3 is TGTGCCAGCAGCCCCCCTAAGCGGGGGATCTACGAGCAGTACTTC. Translating gives CASSPPKRGIYEQYF.

The chain has TRBV2 and TRBJ1-5; no definite D call. CDR3 size: 16 residues. Germline V lookup: CDR1 SNHLY, CDR2 FYNNEI. Trimming cost V 3 bases and J 7 bases, with 19 bases left between them. CDR3 bases: TGTGCCAGCAGTGACTCCCGGGGAAGGCCTCAACAGCCCCAGCATTTT. It codes for CASSDSRGRPQQPQHF.

With regard to this clone: Its ends do not fully match the called genes, so a read error is possible. CDR3 nucleotides: TGTGCCAACAGCCCACGGACAGGGAATGGCTACACCTTC. It yields the protein CANSPRTGNGYTF. The chain combines TRBV7-2 with TRBJ1-2; 8 bases agree with TRBD1. The CDR3 spans 13 residues. Germline CDR1 reads SGHTA; CDR2 reads FQGNSA.

V usage is TRBV7-7 and J usage is TRBJ1-3; weak D call: TRBD1 (6 bases). Germline CDR1 SSHAT, CDR2 FNYEAQ (reference sequence). CDR3 length: 15 residues. The germline V and J ends were trimmed by 4 bases and 0 bases, with 10 bases remaining between them. The CDR3: CASSYRDTSGNTIYF. The CDR3 DNA follows: TGTGCCAGCAGCTACCGGGACACCTCTGGAAACACCATATATTTT.

This clone is identified as medium-sized from frequency. The chain combines TRBV6-4 with TRBJ1-2; TRBD1 aligns across 9 bases. The CDR3 is made up of 16 amino acids. CDR1 and CDR2 from the germline V gene are MRHNA and SNTAGT. V shed 6 bases, J shed 5 bases, and the junction held 13 bases outside the gene matches. The CDR3, as DNA: TGTGCCAGCAGCCCCGGGGGGGACAGGGCGGCGTATGGCTACACCTTC. Protein sequence: CASSPGGDRAAYGYTF.

This chain connects TRBV5-1 to TRBJ2-7, with 8 bases aligning to TRBD1. This CDR3 region has 14 residues. Trimming took 0 bases from V and 5 from J; bases not matched to a gene: 4. Germline assignment: CDR1 SGHRS and CDR2 YFSETQ. CDR3: CASSLAGQGHEQYF. CDR3 nucleotide sequence: TGCGCCAGCAGCTTGGCAGGACAGGGCCACGAGCAGTACTTC.

The chain carries TRBV7-6 and TRBJ2-3; TRBD2 might be the D (5 bases). From germline, CDR1 is SGHVS and CDR2 FNYEAQ. The V and J ends lost 5 bases and 8 bases respectively, with 14 bases between them. The CDR3 extends over 13 amino acids. The CDR3 DNA sequence: TGTGCCAGCAGCGGCACTGAGAGCGGTACGCAGTATTTT. Its translation is CASSGTESGTQYF.

This sequence joins TRBV7-3 and TRBJ2-5; no clear D. The J call may be incorrect, as the DNA end agrees better with TRBJ2-7. In germline, CDR1 is SGHTA, CDR2 FQGTGA. This CDR3 has 13 residues. CDR3 sequence (DNA): TGTGCCAGCAGCTTAACCGCCTGGGGCGAGCAGTACTTC. It yields the protein CASSLTAWGEQYF.